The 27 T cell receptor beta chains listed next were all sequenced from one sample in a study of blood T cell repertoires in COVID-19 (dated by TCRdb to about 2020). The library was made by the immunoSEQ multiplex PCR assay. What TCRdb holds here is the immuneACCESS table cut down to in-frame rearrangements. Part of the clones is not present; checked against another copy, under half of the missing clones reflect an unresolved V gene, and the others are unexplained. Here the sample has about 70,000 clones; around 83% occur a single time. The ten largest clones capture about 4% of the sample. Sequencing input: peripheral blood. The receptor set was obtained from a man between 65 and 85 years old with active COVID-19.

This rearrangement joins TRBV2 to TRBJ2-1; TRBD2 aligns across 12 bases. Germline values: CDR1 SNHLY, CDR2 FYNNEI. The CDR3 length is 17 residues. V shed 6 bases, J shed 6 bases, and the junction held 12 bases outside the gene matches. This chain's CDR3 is CASSHPRTSGAANEQFF. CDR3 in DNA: TGTGCCAGCAGCCACCCACGGACTAGCGGGGCCGCCAATGAGCAGTTCTTC.

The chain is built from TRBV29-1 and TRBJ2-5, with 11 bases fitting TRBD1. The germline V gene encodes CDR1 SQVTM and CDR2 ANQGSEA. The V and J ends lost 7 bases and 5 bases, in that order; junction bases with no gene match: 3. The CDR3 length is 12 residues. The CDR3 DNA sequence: TGCAGCGCCGGGACAGGGGGGGAGACCCAGTACTTC. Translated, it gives CSAGTGGETQYF.

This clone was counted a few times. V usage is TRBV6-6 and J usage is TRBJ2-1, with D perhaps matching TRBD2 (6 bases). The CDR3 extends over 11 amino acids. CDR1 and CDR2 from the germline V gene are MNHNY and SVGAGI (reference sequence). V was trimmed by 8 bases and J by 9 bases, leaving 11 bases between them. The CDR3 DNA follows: TGTGCCAGCGGAGGAGCGGGTGAGCAGTTCTTC. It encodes CASGGAGEQFF.

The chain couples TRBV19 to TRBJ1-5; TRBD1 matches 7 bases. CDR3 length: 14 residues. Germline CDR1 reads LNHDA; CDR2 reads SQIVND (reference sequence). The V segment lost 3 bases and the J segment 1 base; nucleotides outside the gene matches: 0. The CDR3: CASSIRGSNQPQHF. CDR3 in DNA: TGTGCCAGTAGTATCAGGGGGAGCAATCAGCCCCAGCATTTT.

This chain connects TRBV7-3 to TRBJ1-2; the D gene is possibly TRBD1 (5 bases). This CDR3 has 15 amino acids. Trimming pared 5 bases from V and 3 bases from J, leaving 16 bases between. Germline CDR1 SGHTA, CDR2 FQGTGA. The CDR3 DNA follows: TGTGCCAGCAGCCCCAACGGGGGTTCCGACTATGGCTACACCTTC. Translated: CASSPNGGSDYGYTF.

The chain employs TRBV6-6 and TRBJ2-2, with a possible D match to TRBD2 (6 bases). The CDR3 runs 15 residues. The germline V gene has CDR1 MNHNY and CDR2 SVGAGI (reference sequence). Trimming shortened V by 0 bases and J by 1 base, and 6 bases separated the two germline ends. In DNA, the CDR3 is TGTGCCAGCAGTTACTCGGGGGGGAACACCGGGGAGCTGTTTTTT. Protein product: CASSYSGGNTGELFF.

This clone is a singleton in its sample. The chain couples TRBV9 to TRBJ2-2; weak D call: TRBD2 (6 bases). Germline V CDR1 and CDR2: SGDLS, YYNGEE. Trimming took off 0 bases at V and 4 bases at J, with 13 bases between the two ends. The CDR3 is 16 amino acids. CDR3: CASSVGGDFATGELFF. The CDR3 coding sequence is TGTGCCAGCAGCGTAGGGGGGGACTTTGCCACCGGGGAGCTGTTTTTT.

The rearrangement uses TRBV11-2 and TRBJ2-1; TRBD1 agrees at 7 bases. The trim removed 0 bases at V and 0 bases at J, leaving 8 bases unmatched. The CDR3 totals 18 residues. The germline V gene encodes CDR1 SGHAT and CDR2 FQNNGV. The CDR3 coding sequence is TGTGCCAGCAGCTTAGATCTGACAGGGTCGGGCTCCTACAATGAGCAGTTCTTC. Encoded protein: CASSLDLTGSGSYNEQFF.

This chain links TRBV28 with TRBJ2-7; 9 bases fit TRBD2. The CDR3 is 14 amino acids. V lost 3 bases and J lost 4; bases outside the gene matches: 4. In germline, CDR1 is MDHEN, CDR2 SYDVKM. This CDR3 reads CASSFRLAGYEQYF. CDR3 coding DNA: TGTGCCAGCAGTTTTCGGCTAGCGGGGTACGAGCAGTACTTC.

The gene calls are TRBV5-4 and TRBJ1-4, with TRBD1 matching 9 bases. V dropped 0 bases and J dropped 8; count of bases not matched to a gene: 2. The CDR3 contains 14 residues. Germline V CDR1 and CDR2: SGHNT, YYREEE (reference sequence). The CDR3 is CASSLGGQGEKLFF. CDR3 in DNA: TGTGCCAGCAGCTTGGGTGGACAGGGGGAAAAACTGTTTTTT. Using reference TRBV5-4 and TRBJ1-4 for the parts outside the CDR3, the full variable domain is ETGVTQSPTHLIKTRGQQVTLRCSSQSGHNTVSWYQQALGQGPQFIFQYYREEENGRGNFPPRFSGLQFPNYSSELNVNALELDDSALYLCASSLGGQGEKLFFGSGTQLSVL.

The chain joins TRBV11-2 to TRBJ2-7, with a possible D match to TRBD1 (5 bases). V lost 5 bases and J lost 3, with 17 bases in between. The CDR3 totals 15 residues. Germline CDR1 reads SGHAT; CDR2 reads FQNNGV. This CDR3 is CASSQQAAADYEQYF. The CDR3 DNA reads TGTGCCAGCAGCCAACAGGCGGCGGCCGACTACGAGCAGTACTTC.

CDR3 loop: CASRPGQGVETQYF. CDR3 bases: TGTGCCAGCAGGCCGGGACAGGGGGTGGAGACCCAGTACTTC. The rearrangement links TRBV6-5 to TRBJ2-5, with 11 nucleotides matching TRBD1. V shed 6 bases, J shed 5 bases, and the junction held 5 bases outside the gene matches. The length of the CDR3 is 14 residues. CDR1 MNHEY and CDR2 SVGAGI come from the germline V gene.

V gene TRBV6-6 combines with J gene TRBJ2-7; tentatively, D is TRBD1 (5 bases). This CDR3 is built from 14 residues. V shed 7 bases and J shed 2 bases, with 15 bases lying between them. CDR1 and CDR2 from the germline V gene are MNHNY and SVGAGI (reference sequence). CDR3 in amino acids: CASTPKGSTYEQYF. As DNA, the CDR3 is TGTGCCAGCACCCCAAAGGGGTCCACCTACGAGCAGTACTTC.

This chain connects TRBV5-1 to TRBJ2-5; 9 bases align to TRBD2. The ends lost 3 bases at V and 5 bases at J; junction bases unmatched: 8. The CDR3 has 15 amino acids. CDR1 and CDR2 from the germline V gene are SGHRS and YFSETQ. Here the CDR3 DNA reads TGCGCCAGCAGCTCCCAGGCGGGAGGGCGGGAGACCCAGTACTTC. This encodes CASSSQAGGRETQYF.

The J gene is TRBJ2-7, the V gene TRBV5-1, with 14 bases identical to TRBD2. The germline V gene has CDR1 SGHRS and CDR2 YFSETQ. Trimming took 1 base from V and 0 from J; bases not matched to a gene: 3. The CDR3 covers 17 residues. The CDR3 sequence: CASSLRTSGGSSYEQYF. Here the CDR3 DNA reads TGCGCCAGCAGCTTGCGGACTAGCGGGGGGAGCTCCTACGAGCAGTACTTC.

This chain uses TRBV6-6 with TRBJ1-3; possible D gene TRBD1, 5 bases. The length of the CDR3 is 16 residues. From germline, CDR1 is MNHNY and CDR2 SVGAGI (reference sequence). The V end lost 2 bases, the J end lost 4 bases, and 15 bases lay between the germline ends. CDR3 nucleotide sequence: TGTGCCAGCAGTTACCCAGACAGCGTGACCGGAAACACCATATATTTT. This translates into CASSYPDSVTGNTIYF.

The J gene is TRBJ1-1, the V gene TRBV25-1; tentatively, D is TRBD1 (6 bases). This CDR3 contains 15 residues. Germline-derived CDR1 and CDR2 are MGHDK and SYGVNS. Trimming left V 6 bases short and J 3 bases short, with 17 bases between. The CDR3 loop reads CASSPRGGLDTEAFF. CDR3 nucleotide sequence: TGTGCCAGCAGCCCTCGGGGGGGCTTGGACACTGAAGCTTTCTTT. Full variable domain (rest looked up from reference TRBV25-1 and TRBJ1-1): EADIYQTPRYLVIGTGKKITLECSQTMGHDKMYWYQQDPGMELHLIHYSYGVNSTEKGDLSSESTVSRIRTEHFPLTLESARPSHTSQYLCASSPRGGLDTEAFFGQGTRLTVV.

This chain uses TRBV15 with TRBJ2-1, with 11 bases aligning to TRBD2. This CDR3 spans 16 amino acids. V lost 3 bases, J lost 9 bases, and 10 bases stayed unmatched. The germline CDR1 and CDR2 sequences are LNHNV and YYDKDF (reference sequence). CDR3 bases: TGTGCCACCAGCAGCGACCCTAGCGGGAGGAGGGGTGAGCAGTTCTTC. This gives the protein CATSSDPSGRRGEQFF.

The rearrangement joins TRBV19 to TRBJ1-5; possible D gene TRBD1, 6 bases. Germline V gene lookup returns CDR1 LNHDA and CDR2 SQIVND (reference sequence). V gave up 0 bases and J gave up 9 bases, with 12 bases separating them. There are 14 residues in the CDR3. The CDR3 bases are TGTGCCAGTAGTATAGAGGCAGGGGTGGCGCCCCAGCATTTT. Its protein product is CASSIEAGVAPQHF.

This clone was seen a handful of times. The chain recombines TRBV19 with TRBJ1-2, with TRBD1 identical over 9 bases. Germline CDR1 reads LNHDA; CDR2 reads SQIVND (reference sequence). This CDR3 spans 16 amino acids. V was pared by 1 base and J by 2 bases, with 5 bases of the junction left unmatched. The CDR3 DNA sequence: TGTGCCAGTAGTATAGTAGACAGGGGGGGAAACTATGGCTACACCTTC. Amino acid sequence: CASSIVDRGGNYGYTF.

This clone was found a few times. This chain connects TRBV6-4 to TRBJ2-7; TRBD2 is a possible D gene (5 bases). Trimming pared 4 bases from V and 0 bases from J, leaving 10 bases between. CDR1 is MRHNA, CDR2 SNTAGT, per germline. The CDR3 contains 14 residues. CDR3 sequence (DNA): TGTGCCAGCAGTGGGGCGGGCCCCTCCTACGAGCAGTACTTC. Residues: CASSGAGPSYEQYF.

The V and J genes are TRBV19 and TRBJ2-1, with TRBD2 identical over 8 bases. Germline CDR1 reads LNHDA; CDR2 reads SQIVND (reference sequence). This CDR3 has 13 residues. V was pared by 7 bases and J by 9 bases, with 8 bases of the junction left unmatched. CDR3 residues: CASTASGFGEQFF. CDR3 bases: TGTGCCAGTACGGCTAGCGGGTTCGGTGAGCAGTTCTTC.

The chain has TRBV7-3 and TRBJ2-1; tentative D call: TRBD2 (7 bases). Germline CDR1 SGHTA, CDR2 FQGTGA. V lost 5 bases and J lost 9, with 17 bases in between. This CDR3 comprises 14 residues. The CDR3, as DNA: TGTGCCAGCAGCCCCAATAGGGGGGGGGCTGAGCAGTTCTTC. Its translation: CASSPNRGGAEQFF.

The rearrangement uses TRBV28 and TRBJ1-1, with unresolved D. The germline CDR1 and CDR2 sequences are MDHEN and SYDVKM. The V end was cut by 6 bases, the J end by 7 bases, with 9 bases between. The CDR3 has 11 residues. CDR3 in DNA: TGTGCCAGCAGCTATACTATTGAAGCTTTCTTT. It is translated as CASSYTIEAFF.

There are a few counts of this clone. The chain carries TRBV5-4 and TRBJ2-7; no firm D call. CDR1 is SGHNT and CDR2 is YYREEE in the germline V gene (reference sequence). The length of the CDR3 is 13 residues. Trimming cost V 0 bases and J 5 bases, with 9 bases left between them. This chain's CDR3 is CASSLGPYDEQYF. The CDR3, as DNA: TGTGCCAGCAGCTTGGGGCCATACGACGAGCAGTACTTC.

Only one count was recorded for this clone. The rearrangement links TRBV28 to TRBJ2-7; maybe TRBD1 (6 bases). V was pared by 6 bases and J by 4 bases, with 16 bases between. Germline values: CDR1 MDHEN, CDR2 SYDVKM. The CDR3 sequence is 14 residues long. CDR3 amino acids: CASRSQGLLYEQYF. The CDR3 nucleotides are TGTGCCAGCAGGTCACAGGGCTTACTATACGAGCAGTACTTC.

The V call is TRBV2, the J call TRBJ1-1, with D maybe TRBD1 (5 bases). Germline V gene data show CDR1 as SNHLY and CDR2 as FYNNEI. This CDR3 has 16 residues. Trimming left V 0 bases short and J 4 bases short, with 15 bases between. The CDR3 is CASSEALVGPGTEAFF. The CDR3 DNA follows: TGTGCCAGCAGTGAAGCGCTCGTGGGGCCCGGCACTGAAGCTTTCTTT.